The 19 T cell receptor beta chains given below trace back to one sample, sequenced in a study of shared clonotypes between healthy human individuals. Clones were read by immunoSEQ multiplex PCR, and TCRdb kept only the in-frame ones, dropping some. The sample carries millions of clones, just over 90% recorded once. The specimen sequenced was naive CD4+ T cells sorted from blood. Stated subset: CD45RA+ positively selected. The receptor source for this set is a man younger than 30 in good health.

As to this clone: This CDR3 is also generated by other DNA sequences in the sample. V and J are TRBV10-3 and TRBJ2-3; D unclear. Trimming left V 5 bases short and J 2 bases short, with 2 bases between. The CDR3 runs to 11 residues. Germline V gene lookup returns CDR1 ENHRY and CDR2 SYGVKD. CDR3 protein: CAISNTDTQYF. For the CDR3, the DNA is TGTGCCATCAGTAACACAGATACGCAGTATTTT.

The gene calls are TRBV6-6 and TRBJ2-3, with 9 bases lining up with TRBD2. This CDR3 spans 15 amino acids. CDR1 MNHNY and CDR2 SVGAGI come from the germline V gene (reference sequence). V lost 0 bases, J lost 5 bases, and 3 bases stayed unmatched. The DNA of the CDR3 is TGTGCCAGCAGTTACTCAGCGGGAGGAGGAGATACGCAGTATTTT. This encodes CASSYSAGGGDTQYF.

In nucleotides, the CDR3 is TGTGCCAGCAGTTTAAGCTCCCCAGGGGAGACCGGGGAGCTGTTTTTT. Protein: CASSLSSPGETGELFF. V and J are TRBV28 and TRBJ2-2; D may be TRBD1 (6 bases). The length of the CDR3 is 16 residues. CDR1 is MDHEN and CDR2 is SYDVKM in the germline V gene. V shed 2 bases and J shed 5 bases, with 15 bases lying between them.

CDR3 protein: CASSARSSGGTDTQYF. CDR3 nucleotide sequence: TGTGCCAGCAGCGCAAGATCTAGCGGGGGCACAGATACGCAGTATTTT. V usage is TRBV9 and J usage is TRBJ2-3; 9 nucleotides line up with TRBD2. Germline V gene sequence: CDR1 SGDLS, CDR2 YYNGEE. V shed 3 bases and J 1 base; nucleotides not matched to a gene: 6. CDR3 size: 16 residues.

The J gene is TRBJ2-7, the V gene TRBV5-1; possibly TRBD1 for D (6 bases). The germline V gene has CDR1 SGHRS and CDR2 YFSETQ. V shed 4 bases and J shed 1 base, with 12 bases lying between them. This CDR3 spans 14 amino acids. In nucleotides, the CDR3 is TGCGCCAGCAGCACACAGGGTGGATCCTACGAGCAGTACTTC. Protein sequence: CASSTQGGSYEQYF.

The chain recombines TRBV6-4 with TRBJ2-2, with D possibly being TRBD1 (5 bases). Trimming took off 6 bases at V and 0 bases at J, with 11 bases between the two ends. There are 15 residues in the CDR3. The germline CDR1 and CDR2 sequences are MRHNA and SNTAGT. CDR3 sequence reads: CASRAGKTNTGELFF. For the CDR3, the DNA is TGTGCCAGCAGAGCAGGGAAAACGAACACCGGGGAGCTGTTTTTT.

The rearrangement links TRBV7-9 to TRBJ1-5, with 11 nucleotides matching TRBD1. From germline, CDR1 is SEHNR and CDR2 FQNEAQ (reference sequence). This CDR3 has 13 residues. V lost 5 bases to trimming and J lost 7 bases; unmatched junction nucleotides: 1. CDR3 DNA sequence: TGTGCCAGCAGCCGGACAGGGGGCCAGCCCCAGCATTTT. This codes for CASSRTGGQPQHF.

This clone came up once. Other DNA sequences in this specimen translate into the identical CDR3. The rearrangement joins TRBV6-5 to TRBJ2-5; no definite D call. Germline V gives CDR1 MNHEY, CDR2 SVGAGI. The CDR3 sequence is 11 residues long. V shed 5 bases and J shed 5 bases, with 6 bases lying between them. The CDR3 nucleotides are TGTGCCAGCAGTCCCGGGGAGACCCAGTACTTC. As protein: CASSPGETQYF.

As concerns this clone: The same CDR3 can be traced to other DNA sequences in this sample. Written as DNA, the CDR3 is TGCGCCAGCAGCGCCACAGGGACATCCACAGATACGCAGTATTTT. Encoded protein: CASSATGTSTDTQYF. The chain joins TRBV5-1 to TRBJ2-3; TRBD1 is a possible D gene (6 bases). This CDR3 has 15 residues. Trimming removed 4 bases from V and 2 bases from J, with 14 bases in between. Germline assignment: CDR1 SGHRS and CDR2 YFSETQ.

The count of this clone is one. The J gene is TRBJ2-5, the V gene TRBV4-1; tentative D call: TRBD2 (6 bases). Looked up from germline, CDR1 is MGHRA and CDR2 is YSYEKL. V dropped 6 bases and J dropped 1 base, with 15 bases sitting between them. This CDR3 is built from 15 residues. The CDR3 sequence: CASSRWGGTQETQYF. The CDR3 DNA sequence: TGCGCCAGCAGTCGGTGGGGAGGAACCCAAGAGACCCAGTACTTC.

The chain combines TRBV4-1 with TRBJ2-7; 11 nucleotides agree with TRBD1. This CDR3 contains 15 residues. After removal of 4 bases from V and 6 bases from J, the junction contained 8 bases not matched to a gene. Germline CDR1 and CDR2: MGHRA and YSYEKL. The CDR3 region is CASSRGQGASSEQYF. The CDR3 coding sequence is TGCGCCAGCAGCCGAGGACAGGGGGCGTCAAGCGAGCAGTACTTC.

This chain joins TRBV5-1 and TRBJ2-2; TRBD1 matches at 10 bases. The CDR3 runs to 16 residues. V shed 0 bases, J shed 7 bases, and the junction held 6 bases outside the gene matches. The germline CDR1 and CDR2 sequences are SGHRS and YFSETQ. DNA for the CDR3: TGCGCCAGCAGCTTGGAGGGACAGGGGTCTAACGGGGAGCTGTTTTTT. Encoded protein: CASSLEGQGSNGELFF.

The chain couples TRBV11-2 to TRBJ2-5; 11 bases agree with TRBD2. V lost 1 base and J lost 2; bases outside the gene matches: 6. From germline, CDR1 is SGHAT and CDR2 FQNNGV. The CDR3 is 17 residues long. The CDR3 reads CASSLGSGRAGQETQYF. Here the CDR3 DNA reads TGTGCCAGCAGCTTAGGTAGCGGGAGGGCCGGTCAAGAGACCCAGTACTTC.

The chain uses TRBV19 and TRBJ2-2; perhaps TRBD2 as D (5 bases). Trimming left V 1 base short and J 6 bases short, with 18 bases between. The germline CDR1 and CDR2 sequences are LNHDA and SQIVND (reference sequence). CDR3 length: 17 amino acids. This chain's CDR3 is CASSIARTSSRSGELFF. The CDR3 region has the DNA TGTGCCAGTAGTATAGCCCGCACTAGTAGTCGGTCCGGGGAGCTGTTTTTT.

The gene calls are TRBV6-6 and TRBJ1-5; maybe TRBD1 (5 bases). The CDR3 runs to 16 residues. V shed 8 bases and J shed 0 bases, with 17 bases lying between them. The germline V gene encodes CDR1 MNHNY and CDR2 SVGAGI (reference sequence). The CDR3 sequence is CASVSQTVYSNQPQHF. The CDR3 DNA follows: TGTGCCAGCGTATCGCAGACAGTTTATAGCAATCAGCCCCAGCATTTT.

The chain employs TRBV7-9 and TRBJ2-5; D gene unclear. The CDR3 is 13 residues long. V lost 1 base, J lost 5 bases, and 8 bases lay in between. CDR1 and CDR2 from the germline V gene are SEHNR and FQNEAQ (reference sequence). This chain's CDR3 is CASSLVARETQYF. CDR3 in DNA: TGTGCCAGCAGCTTAGTCGCTCGTGAGACCCAGTACTTC.

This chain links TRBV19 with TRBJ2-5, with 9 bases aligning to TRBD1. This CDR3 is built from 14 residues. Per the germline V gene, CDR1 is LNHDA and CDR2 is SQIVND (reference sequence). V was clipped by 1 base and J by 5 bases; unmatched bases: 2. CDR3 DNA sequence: TGTGCCAGTAGTATAGGGGACAGGGACGAGACCCAGTACTTC. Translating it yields CASSIGDRDETQYF.

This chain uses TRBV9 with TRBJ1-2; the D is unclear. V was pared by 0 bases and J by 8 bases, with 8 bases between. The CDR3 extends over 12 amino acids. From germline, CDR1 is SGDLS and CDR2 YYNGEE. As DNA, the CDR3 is TGTGCCAGCAGCGTAGACGAAGGGGGCTACACCTTC. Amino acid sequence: CASSVDEGGYTF. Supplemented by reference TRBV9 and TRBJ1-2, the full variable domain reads DSGVTQTPKHLITATGQRVTLRCSPRSGDLSVYWYQQSLDQGLQFLIQYYNGEERAKGNILERFSAQQFPDLHSELNLSSLELGDSALYFCASSVDEGGYTFGSGTRLTVV.

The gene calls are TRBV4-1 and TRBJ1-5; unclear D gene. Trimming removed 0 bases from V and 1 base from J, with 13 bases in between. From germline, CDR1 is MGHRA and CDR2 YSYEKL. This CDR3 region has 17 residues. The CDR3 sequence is CASSQDDTVRSNQPQHF. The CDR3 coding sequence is TGCGCCAGCAGCCAAGACGACACGGTTCGAAGCAATCAGCCCCAGCATTTT.